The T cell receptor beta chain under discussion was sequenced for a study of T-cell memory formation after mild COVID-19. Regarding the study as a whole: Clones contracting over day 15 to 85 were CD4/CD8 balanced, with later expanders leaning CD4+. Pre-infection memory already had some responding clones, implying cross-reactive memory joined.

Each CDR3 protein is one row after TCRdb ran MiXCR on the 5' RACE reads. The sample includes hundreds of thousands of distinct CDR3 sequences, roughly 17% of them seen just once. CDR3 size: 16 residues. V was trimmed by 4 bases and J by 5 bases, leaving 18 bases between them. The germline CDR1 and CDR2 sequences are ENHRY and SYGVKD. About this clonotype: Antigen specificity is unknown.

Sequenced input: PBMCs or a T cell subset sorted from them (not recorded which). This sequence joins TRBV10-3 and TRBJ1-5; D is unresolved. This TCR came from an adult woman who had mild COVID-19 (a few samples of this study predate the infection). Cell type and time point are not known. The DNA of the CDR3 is TGTGCCATCAGTGCTTATCGGGAGAGAGGTGATCAGCCCCAGCATTTT. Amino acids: CAISAYRERGDQPQHF.